This T cell receptor (beta chain) was retrieved from a study of tumor-infiltrating lymphocytes in primary liver carcinoma (TCRdb year 2017). Regarding the study in general: Surgical resection was performed in China between November 2015 and early 2016 on about five patients with histopathologically diagnosed primary liver carcinoma. The five patients had tumors of stage T1-T3 N0M0, with maximum diameters ranging from roughly 4.2 to 10 cm. A total of about 35 specimens from 5 patients underwent TCRbeta repertoire sequencing, comprising around 25 tumor regions, 5 adjacent noncancerous liver tissues and 5 peripheral blood samples. Roughly 3.5 to 7.5 million productive TCRbeta reads were obtained per sample, and no significant difference in read depth was found between tissue types. Hepatocellular carcinoma (four) or combined HCC and intrahepatic cholangiocarcinoma (one) was present in the five patients, who were three men and two women aged 30 to 69 years. TCRbeta repertoire sequencing, expression microarrays and whole-exome sequencing were combined in the study across five regions of each liver tumor, with adjacent normal tissue and blood also included. Repertoires from technical replicates were highly reproducible, with mean shared-clone rates roughly 0.86 and correlation coefficients above 0.95. Study-level results and caveats: Consistent with antigen-driven expansion, pairs of tumor regions showed higher repertoire overlap (mean roughly 35%) than either tumor-adjacent pairs (approximately 17%) or tumor-blood pairs (approximately 14%). Only the TCR beta chain was sequenced, so true repertoire diversity is likely underestimated because unpaired alpha chains were not captured. Comparison of CD4+ and CD8+ T cell repertoires was precluded by the use of bulk unsorted samples. Compared with blood, tumors had a significantly larger share of the repertoire taken up by the top 250 clones (p = 0.039). The study included only a few patients, and the authors note findings should be validated in a larger study.

From a lookup of the germline V gene (reference sequence), CDR1 and CDR2 are PRHDT and FYEKMQ. Measured from the cysteine to the phenylalanine, the CDR3 is 15 residues long. Just the 45-base CDR3 DNA is kept, in frame starting at base 1. To note about this clonotype: The clone's antigen remains unknown. Sequence at one end of the junction differs from germline and may be a read error.

Blood RNA was extracted from unsorted whole blood with TRIzol reagent; germline DNA came from the DNeasy Blood & Tissue kit. Patients had chronic HBV infection and were treatment-naive at sampling. Before surgery, about 4 milliliters of peripheral blood were collected into K2EDTA tubes. A constant-region primer and ProtoScript II reverse transcriptase were used to reverse-transcribe TCRbeta-specific cDNA from roughly 0.5 ug total RNA. The TCRbeta libraries were prepared through three rounds of nested multiplex PCR following a slightly modified ARM-PCR procedure. Each of the first two PCR rounds ran for approximately 10 cycles using multiplex TRBV1-TRBV30 forward primers together with a Cbeta reverse primer. A final 25-cycle PCR with Deep VentR polymerase added sample barcodes and Illumina adapters. Before sequencing, amplicons between 200 and 500 bp were purified from gel using a QIAquick gel extraction kit. TCRbeta amplicons were sequenced on an Illumina HiSeq 2500 with 250-bp paired-end reads. The authors' pipeline ran thus. Reads were quality-trimmed with Trimmomatic v0.33, and paired reads were merged with FLASH v1.2.11 to recover full CDR3 sequences. MiGEC v1.2.1b assigned V, D and J germline segments to the rearranged TCRbeta sequences. Clonotype statistics and Shannon-Wiener diversity indices were computed with VDJtools v1.0.0. To cut down on sampling bias, every analysis after diversity analysis relied on just the 250 most abundant clonotypes from each sample. Clones were called with MiXCR by TCRdb after fastp trimmed the public reads at Q25, and only in-frame beta chains were retained. Rows with one shared CDR3 protein collapse into an entry with the most common genes and DNA. The V and J calls and clone size are TCRdb's, not the authors'. The sample table shows nearly 200,000 distinct CDR3 sequences, and about two thirds are seen once. Jointly, the top ten make up 5.5% to 9% of the sample.

This clonotype was sampled from a woman in her sixties with primary liver carcinoma and hepatitis B virus infection. The sequenced material came from peripheral blood. The sequence links TRBV13 to TRBJ1-3; the D gene cannot be resolved reliably. The CDR3 here reads CASILGVGTGNTIYF. DNA sequence: TGTGCCAGCATCTTAGGCGTCGGAACTGGAAACACCATATATTTT.